The 11 T cell receptor beta chains in this list originate from one sample, sequenced in a study of T-cell reconstitution after alpha-beta-depleted transplantation in children. Unique molecular identifiers were incorporated during preparation of the TCRbeta library. TCRdb re-called the PCR reads with MiXCR, one entry per CDR3 protein. The sample yields about 980,000 distinct CDR3 sequences, roughly 31% seen once. Specimen: PBMCs, mostly from graft donor cells, collected 360 days after TCRalphabeta/CD19-depleted stem cell transplant. These receptors originate from a boy less than two years old who had a stem cell transplant for SCID, so the T cells may come from the graft donor.

V and J are TRBV12-3 or TRBV12-4 and TRBJ2-5; the D gene is possibly TRBD1 (5 bases). CDR3 length equals 13 residues. V shed 7 bases and J shed 5 bases, with 14 bases lying between them. The CDR3 nucleotides are TGTGCCAGCACTCAGGGCCGTGGGGAGACCCAGTACTTC. Translating it yields CASTQGRGETQYF.

The table lists this clonotype with a few counts. CDR3 loop: CASSLWRAPGELFF. The CDR3 coding sequence is TGTGCCAGCAGCTTGTGGAGGGCTCCCGGGGAGCTGTTTTTT. The chain couples TRBV5-5 to TRBJ2-2; tentative D call: TRBD2 (6 bases). V shed 1 base and J shed 6 bases, with 10 bases lying between them. This CDR3 comprises 14 residues. CDR1 and CDR2 (germline): SGHKS, YYEKEE (reference sequence).

A few counts support this clonotype. This rearrangement joins TRBV18 to TRBJ1-1; D gene uncertain. This CDR3 region has 14 residues. The ends were cut back, 3 bases at V and 6 bases at J, with 14 bases in the middle. The germline V gene has CDR1 KGHSH and CDR2 LQKENI. CDR3 sequence (DNA): TGTGCCAGCTCACCTATCCTAAGGGAAGCTGAAGCTTTCTTT. This codes for CASSPILREAEAFF.

The chain couples TRBV12-3 or TRBV12-4 to TRBJ2-7; D remains unclear. The CDR3 length is 19 residues. V lost 5 bases to trimming and J lost 3 bases, with 29 bases between them. CDR3 sequence reads: CASSELTGLLRGIGYEQYF. The CDR3 DNA follows: TGTGCCAGCAGTGAACTTACGGGCCTACTGAGAGGAATCGGCTACGAGCAGTACTTC.

The V and J genes are TRBV24-1 and TRBJ2-6, with TRBD1 matching over 9 bases. Germline V gives CDR1 KGHDR, CDR2 SFDVKD. The trim removed 11 bases at V and 2 bases at J, leaving 12 bases unmatched. The CDR3 has 17 amino acids. CDR3 residues: CAISPDRGLTGANVLTF. The CDR3 DNA follows: TGTGCCATCAGCCCGGACAGGGGTCTAACTGGGGCCAACGTCCTGACTTTC.

This clonotype has a handful of counts. The J gene is TRBJ1-4, the V gene TRBV6-5; the D gene is possibly TRBD1 (6 bases). Germline V gene sequence: CDR1 MNHEY, CDR2 SVGAGI. This CDR3 region has 18 residues. The V gene lost 0 bases and the J gene lost 0 bases, with 14 bases spanning the gap. In nucleotides, the CDR3 is TGTGCCAGCAGTTACTCGAACTACAGGGTTGCAACTAATGAAAAACTGTTTTTT. It codes for CASSYSNYRVATNEKLFF.

The rearrangement joins TRBV7-3 to TRBJ2-3; D is uncertain. V was trimmed by 0 bases and J by 4 bases, leaving 5 bases between them. The germline gives CDR1 SGHTA, CDR2 FQGTGA. The CDR3 has 13 amino acids. CDR3 sequence: CASSLTRADTQYF. As DNA, the CDR3 is TGTGCCAGCAGCTTAACTAGGGCAGATACGCAGTATTTT.

The chain employs TRBV4-3 and TRBJ2-5; TRBD1 matches at 9 bases. CDR1 LGHNA and CDR2 YSLEER come from the germline V gene. The CDR3 is made up of 17 amino acids. Losses at the gene ends were 0 bases for V and 1 base for J; bases not matched to a gene: 6. CDR3 DNA sequence: TGCGCCAGCAGCCAAGAAATGGACAGGGGTGGCCAAGAGACCCAGTACTTC. It codes for CASSQEMDRGGQETQYF.

V is TRBV28 and J is TRBJ1-4, with D possibly being TRBD1 (5 bases). The germline CDR1 and CDR2 sequences are MDHEN and SYDVKM. The CDR3 has 14 amino acids. Trimming pared 4 bases from V and 6 bases from J, leaving 12 bases between. The CDR3: CASSSGGSDEKLFF. CDR3 coding DNA: TGTGCCAGCAGTTCCGGGGGGAGCGATGAAAAACTGTTTTTT.

The chain links TRBV7-8 to TRBJ2-1; tentatively, D is TRBD1 (6 bases). Trimming took off 0 bases at V and 6 bases at J, with 24 bases between the two ends. CDR1 and CDR2 (germline): SGHVS, FQNEAQ. The CDR3 has 19 amino acids. The CDR3 protein is CASSLAAGRARTRGNEQFF. In nucleotides, the CDR3 is TGTGCCAGCAGCTTAGCAGCCGGCCGCGCGCGAACCAGGGGCAATGAGCAGTTCTTC. Full variable domain (rest looked up from reference TRBV7-8 and TRBJ2-1): GAGVSQSPRYKVAKRGQDVALRCDPISGHVSLFWYQQALGQGPEFLTYFQNEAQLDKSGLPSDRFFAERPEGSVSTLKIQRTQQEDSAVYLCASSLAAGRARTRGNEQFFGPGTRLTVL.

The V gene is TRBV4-1, the J gene TRBJ2-5, with D unclear. The CDR3 loop spans 16 amino acids. Germline V gives CDR1 MGHRA, CDR2 YSYEKL. The V end was cut by 0 bases, the J end by 7 bases, with 18 bases between. In DNA, the CDR3 is TGCGCCAGCAGCCAAGAGCCAGATGGGGTGAAGGGGACCCAGTACTTC. Protein: CASSQEPDGVKGTQYF.